The rows below give T cell receptor beta chains drawn from one sample of a study of T-cell memory formation after mild COVID-19. TCRdb redid the calling of the 5' RACE reads with MiXCR, one entry per CDR3 protein. The sample has some 260,000 distinct CDR3 sequences; around 15% are singletons. Material: PBMCs or a T cell subset sorted from them (not recorded which). All receptors derive from a man younger than 30 who had mild COVID-19 (a few samples of this study predate the infection). Cell type and time point are not known. The CDR3 runs from the conserved cysteine through the conserved F or W. Fields, in order: clone size, V gene, J gene, D gene, CDR3 DNA, CDR3 protein. The D gene is left open where the match is weak. Rows may omit the clone size; those that give it use once, few, many or a size class.

>few|TRBV7-2|TRBJ2-5|TRBD2
TGTGCCAGCAGCAAGGGACTAGCGGGGGGGACAGGAGAGACCCAGTACTTC
CASSKGLAGGTGETQYF
>few|TRBV29-1|TRBJ1-5|.
TGCAGCGTTGCAGGGGATAAGGGCAATCAGCCCCAGCATTTT
CSVAGDKGNQPQHF
>.|TRBV28|TRBJ1-6|.
TGTGCCAGCAGTTTACAGTACAGTAATTCACCCCTCCACTTT
CASSLQYSNSPLHF
>few|TRBV7-7|TRBJ2-5|.
TGTGCCAGCAGCAAAGACACCCGGGAGACCCAGTACTTC
CASSKDTRETQYF
>few|TRBV6-2/TRBV6-3|TRBJ2-3|TRBD1
TGTGCCAGCAGTTACGTCAGGACAGGGAGTACAGATACGCAGTATTTT
CASSYVRTGSTDTQYF
>.|TRBV4-3|TRBJ1-5|.
TGCGCCAGCAGCCAAGAAATCCCCTCTCAGCCCCAGCATTTT
CASSQEIPSQPQHF
>.|TRBV7-8|TRBJ2-4|.
TGTGCCAGCAGCTTAGCGTATCTTTCTGGGTCGGGCAAAAACATTCAGTACTTC
CASSLAYLSGSGKNIQYF
>few|TRBV4-1|TRBJ2-3|.
TGCGCCAGCAGCCAAGATATAGGGGGACCCTCTCCTCGTAGCACAGATACGCAGTATTTT
CASSQDIGGPSPRSTDTQYF
>few|TRBV5-6|TRBJ1-2|.
TGTGCCAGCAGCTTCGGCCAGGACTATGGCTACACCTTC
CASSFGQDYGYTF
>.|TRBV7-3|TRBJ2-3|.
TGTGCCAGCAGCTTCGGGACATATGCGGATACGCAGTATTTT
CASSFGTYADTQYF
>many|TRBV11-2|TRBJ2-5|TRBD1
TGTGCCAGCAGCAGGGACAGGGAAGAGACCCAGTACTTC
CASSRDREETQYF
>.|TRBV2|TRBJ2-4|.
TGTGCCAGCCTGAATAACGAGGGCCCAAACATTCAGTACTTC
CASLNNEGPNIQYF
>.|TRBV7-8|TRBJ2-1|.
TGTGCCAGCAGCTTAGATGACAGACTTTCCTACAATGAGCAGTTCTTC
CASSLDDRLSYNEQFF
>.|TRBV28|TRBJ1-5|TRBD1
TGTGCCAGCAGTTTTACAGGGGCAGGGAATCAGCCCCAGCATTTT
CASSFTGAGNQPQHF
>.|TRBV29-1|TRBJ2-3|.
TGCAGCGTTGAAGAAGTAGCGAGTAGCACAGATACGCAGTATTTT
CSVEEVASSTDTQYF
>many|TRBV5-8|TRBJ2-3|.
TGTGCCAGCAGCCGACGCCAAGGGACAGATACGCAGTATTTT
CASSRRQGTDTQYF
>few|TRBV10-2|TRBJ2-1|TRBD1
TGCGCCAGCAGTGTTAACCGGGACAGGGCTTTCAGGGGTGAGCAGTTCTTC
CASSVNRDRAFRGEQFF
>many|TRBV4-1|TRBJ2-2|TRBD2
TGCGCCAGCAGCCTATACTCTAGCGGGGGGGGCACCGGGGAGCTGTTTTTT
CASSLYSSGGGTGELFF
>.|TRBV7-9|TRBJ2-3|.
TGTGCCAGCAGCTTAGCGCTGGGACTGAGGAAAGTGGGCACAGATACGCAGTATTTT
CASSLALGLRKVGTDTQYF
>few|TRBV18|TRBJ2-6|.
TGTGCCAGCTCACTCAGAGTTTCCTCTGGAGTGGCTGGGGCCAACGTCCTGACTTTC
CASSLRVSSGVAGANVLTF
>.|TRBV12-3/TRBV12-4|TRBJ2-3|.
TGTGCCAGCAGTTTAGGGTTCTTATCCACAGATACGCAGTATTTT
CASSLGFLSTDTQYF
>.|TRBV4-1|TRBJ2-5|TRBD1
TGCGCCAGCAGCTCACCCGTTAGGACAGGGGAGAAGAAGACCCAGTACTTC
CASSSPVRTGEKKTQYF